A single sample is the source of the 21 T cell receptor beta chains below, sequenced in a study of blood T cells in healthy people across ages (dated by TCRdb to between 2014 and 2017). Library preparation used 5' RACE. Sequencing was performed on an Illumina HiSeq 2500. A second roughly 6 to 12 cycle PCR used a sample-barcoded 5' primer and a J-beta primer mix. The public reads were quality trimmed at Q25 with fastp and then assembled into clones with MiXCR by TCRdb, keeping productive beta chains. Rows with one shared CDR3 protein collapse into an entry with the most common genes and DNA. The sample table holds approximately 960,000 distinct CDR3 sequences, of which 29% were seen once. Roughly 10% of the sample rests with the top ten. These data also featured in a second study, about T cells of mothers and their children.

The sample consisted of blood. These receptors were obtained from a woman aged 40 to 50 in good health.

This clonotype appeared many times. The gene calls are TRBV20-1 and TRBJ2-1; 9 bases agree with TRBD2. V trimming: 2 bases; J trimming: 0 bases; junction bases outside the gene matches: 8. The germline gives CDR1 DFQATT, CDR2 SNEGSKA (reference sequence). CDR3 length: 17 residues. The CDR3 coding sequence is TGCAGTGCTAGATCAGGGGTAGCGGGGGTCTCCTACAATGAGCAGTTCTTC. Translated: CSARSGVAGVSYNEQFF.

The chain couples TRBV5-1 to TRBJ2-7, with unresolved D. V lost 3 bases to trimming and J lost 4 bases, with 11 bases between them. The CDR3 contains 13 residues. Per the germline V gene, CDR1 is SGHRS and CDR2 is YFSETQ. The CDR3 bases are TGCGCCAGCAGCTCCTCCATGGGGTACGAGCAGTACTTC. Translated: CASSSSMGYEQYF.

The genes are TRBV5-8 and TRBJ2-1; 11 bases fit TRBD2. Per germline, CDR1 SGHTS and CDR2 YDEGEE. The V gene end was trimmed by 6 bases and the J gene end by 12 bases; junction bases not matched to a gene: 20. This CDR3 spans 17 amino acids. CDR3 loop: CASIRALLAGGLGGQFF. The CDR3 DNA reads TGTGCCAGCATTAGAGCGCTGCTAGCGGGGGGATTGGGTGGGCAGTTCTTC.

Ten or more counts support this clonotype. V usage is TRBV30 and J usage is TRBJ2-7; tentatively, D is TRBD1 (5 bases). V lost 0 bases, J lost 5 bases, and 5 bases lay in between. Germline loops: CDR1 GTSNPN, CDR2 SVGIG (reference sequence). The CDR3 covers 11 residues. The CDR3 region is CAWSVGDEQYF. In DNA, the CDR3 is TGTGCCTGGAGTGTAGGGGACGAGCAGTACTTC.

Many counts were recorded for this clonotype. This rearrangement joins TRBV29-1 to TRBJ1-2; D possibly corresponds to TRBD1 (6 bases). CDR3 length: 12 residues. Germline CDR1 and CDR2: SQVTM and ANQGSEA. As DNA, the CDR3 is TGCACCGGAGGGGGGACGGACTATGGCTACACCTTC. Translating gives CTGGGTDYGYTF.

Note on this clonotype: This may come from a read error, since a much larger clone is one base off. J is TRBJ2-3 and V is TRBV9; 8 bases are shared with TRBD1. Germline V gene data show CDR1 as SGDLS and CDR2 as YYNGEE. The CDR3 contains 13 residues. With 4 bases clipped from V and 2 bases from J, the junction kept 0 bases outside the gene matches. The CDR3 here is CASSQGATDTQYF. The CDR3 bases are TGTGCCAGCAGCCAGGGGGCCACAGATACGCAGTATTTT.

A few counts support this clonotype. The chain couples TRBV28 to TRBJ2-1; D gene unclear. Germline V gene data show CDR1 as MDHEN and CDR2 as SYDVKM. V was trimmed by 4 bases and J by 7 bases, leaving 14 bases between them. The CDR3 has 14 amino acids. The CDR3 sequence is CASSSPGDWNEQFF. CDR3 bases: TGTGCCAGCAGTTCCCCAGGAGATTGGAATGAGCAGTTCTTC.

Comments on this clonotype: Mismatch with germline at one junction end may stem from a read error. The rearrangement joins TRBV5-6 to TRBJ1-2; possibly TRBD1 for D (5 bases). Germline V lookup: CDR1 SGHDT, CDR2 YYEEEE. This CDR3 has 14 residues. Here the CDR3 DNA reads TGTGCCGGCAGTTGGACACTTATTAACTATGGCTACACCTTC. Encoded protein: CAGSWTLINYGYTF.

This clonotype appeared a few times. The CDR3 loop is CASSRVMSSYEQYF. As DNA, the CDR3 is TGTGCCAGCAGCCGAGTGATGAGCAGCTACGAGCAGTACTTC. This chain uses TRBV3-1 with TRBJ2-7, with D unresolved. The V and J ends lost 4 bases and 3 bases respectively, with 13 bases between them. The CDR3 extends over 14 amino acids. Germline V gene data show CDR1 as LGHDT and CDR2 as YNNKEL (reference sequence).

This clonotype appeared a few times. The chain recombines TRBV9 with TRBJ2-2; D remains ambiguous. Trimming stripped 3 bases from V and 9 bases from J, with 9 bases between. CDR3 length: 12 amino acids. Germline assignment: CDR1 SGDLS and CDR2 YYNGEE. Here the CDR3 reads CASSAFDRELFF. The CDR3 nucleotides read TGTGCCAGCAGCGCCTTTGACCGGGAGCTGTTTTTT.

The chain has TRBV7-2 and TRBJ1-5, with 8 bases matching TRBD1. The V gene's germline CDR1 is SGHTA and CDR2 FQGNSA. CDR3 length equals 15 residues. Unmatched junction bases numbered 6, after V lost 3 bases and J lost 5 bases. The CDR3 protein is CASSFGTGKDQPQHF. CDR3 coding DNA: TGTGCCAGCAGCTTCGGGACAGGCAAAGATCAGCCCCAGCATTTT. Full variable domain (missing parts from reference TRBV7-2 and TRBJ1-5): GAGVSQSPSNKVTEKGKDVELRCDPISGHTALYWYRQSLGQGLEFLIYFQGNSAPDKSGLPSDRFSAERTGGSVSTLTIQRTQQEDSAVYLCASSFGTGKDQPQHFGDGTRLSIL.

In DNA form, the CDR3 reads TGTGCCAGCAGCCCCCAGCGGACACCTAAATACGAGCAGTACTTC. This gives the protein CASSPQRTPKYEQYF. This chain links TRBV3-1 with TRBJ2-7; perhaps D is TRBD1 or TRBD2 (5 bases each). The CDR3 is 15 amino acids. V lost 4 bases and J lost 4, with 17 bases in between. CDR1 is LGHDT, CDR2 YNNKEL, per germline (reference sequence).

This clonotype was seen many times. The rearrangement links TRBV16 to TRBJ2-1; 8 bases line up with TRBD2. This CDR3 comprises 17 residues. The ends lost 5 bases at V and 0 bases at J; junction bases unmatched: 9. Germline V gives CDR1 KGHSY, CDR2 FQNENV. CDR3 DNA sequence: TGTGCCAGCAGCAGCTCTGCGGGGGGTATCTCCTACAATGAGCAGTTCTTC. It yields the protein CASSSSAGGISYNEQFF.

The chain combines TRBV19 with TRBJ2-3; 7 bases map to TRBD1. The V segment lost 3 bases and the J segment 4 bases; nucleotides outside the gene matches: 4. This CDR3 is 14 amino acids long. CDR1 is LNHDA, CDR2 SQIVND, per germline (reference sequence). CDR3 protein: CASSMTGSADTQYF. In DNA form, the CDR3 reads TGTGCCAGTAGTATGACAGGGAGCGCAGATACGCAGTATTTT.

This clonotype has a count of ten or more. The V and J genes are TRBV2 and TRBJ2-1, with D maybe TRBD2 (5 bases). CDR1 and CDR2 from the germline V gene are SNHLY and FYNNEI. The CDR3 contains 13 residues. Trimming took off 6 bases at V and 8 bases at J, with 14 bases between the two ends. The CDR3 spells CASRGLLGDEQFF. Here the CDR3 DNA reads TGTGCCAGCAGGGGTCTTCTCGGGGATGAGCAGTTCTTC.

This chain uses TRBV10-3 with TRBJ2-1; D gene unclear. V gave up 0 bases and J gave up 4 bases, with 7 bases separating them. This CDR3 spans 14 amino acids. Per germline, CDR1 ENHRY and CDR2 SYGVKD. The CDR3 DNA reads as TGTGCCATCAGTGAGTCGGAACAGTACAATGAGCAGTTCTTC. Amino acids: CAISESEQYNEQFF.

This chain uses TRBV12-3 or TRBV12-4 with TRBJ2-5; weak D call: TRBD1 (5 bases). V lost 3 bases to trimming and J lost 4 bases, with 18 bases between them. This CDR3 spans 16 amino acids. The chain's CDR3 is CASSFPGRARGETQYF. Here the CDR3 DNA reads TGTGCCAGCAGTTTCCCCGGCAGGGCTCGAGGAGAGACCCAGTACTTC.

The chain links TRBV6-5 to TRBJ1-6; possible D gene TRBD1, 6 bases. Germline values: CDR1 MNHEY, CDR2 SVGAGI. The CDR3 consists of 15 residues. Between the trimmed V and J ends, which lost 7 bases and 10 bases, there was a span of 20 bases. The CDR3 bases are TGTGCCAGCACCCCGACAGGCGGTCTTGGGTCACCCCTCCACTTT. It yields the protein CASTPTGGLGSPLHF.

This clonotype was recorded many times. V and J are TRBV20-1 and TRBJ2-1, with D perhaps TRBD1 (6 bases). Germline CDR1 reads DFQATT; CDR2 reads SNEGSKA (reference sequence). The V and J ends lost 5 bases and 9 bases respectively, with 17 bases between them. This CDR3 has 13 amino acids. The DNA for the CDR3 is TGCAGTGCTCCCCTTTTTGCAGGGGTTGAGCAGTTCTTC. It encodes CSAPLFAGVEQFF.

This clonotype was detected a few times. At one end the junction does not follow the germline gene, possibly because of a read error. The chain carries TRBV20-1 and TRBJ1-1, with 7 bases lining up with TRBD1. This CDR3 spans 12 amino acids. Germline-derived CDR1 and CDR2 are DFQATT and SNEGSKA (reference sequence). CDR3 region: CRARTGDTEAFF. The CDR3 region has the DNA TGCAGGGCTAGAACAGGGGACACTGAAGCTTTCTTT.

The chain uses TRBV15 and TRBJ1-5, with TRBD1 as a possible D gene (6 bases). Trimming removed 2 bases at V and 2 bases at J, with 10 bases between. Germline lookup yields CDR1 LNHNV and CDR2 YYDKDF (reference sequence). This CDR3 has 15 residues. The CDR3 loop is CATSRHRQGNQPQHF. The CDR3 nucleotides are TGTGCCACCAGCAGACATAGACAGGGCAATCAGCCCCAGCATTTT.